This is a list of T cell receptor beta chains from one sample in a study of CD8 T cells in ankylosing spondylitis. TCRdb reprocessed the 5' RACE reads with MiXCR, giving one entry per CDR3 protein. The sample lists over 700,000 distinct CDR3 sequences, around a fifth occurring once. Sequences were obtained from blood, either unsorted or a sorted T cell fraction (not recorded which). Every receptor here comes from a male donor with ankylosing spondylitis. CDR3s include the opening cysteine and the closing phenylalanine or tryptophan. A D gene is named only where the DNA matches it firmly. Only part of the rows carry a size: once, few, many, or a class if the clone is expanded.

v_gene	d_gene	j_gene	abundance	CDR3nt	CDR3aa
TRBV9	.	TRBJ1-1	.	TGTGCCAGCAGCGTAGGAGGGCTCACTGAAGCTTTCTTT	CASSVGGLTEAFF
TRBV3-1	TRBD2	TRBJ2-3	few	TGTGCCAGCAGCCCTCTAGCGGGTACGCAGTATTTT	CASSPLAGTQYF
TRBV15	TRBD1	TRBJ2-4	few	TGTGCCACCAGCAGAGCAACCCTTAGGGGGCCCATTCAGTACTTC	CATSRATLRGPIQYF
TRBV4-1	TRBD1	TRBJ1-1	.	TGCGCCAGCAGTCAGACAGGGACCCTCGGACGGACTGAAGCTTTCTTT	CASSQTGTLGRTEAFF
TRBV4-1	TRBD2	TRBJ2-1	.	TGCGCCAGCAGACCCCGGGGGGAGAGGGAGCAGTTCTTC	CASRPRGEREQFF
TRBV12-3/TRBV12-4	.	TRBJ1-1	many	TGTGCCAGCACTGCAGACCTGGGGGGAGCTTTCTTT	CASTADLGGAFF
TRBV20-1	.	TRBJ1-1	.	TGCAGTGCTAGAGAGAGACAGGCCCTTACTGAAGCTTTCTTT	CSARERQALTEAFF
TRBV20-1	TRBD2	TRBJ2-2	many	TGCAGTGCTAGGGTTTGGACTAGCGGTGACACCGGGGAGCTGTTTTTT	CSARVWTSGDTGELFF
TRBV3-1	.	TRBJ2-5	.	TGTGCCAGCAGCCAAGTCTGGGGAGAGACCCAGTACTTC	CASSQVWGETQYF
TRBV20-1	TRBD2	TRBJ2-1	.	TGCAGTGCTAGGACTAGCGGGAAGGGTCCCAATGAGCAGTTCTTC	CSARTSGKGPNEQFF
TRBV3-1	TRBD1	TRBJ1-4	few	TGTGCCAGCAGCCCGACAGGGGTGGCTAATGAAAAACTGTTTTTT	CASSPTGVANEKLFF
TRBV20-1	.	TRBJ2-3	.	TGCAGTGCTAGATCCTTGACTACAACCACAGATACGCAGTATTTT	CSARSLTTTTDTQYF
TRBV12-3/TRBV12-4	.	TRBJ2-7	.	TGTGCCAGCAGCCACTCCCCGCAGGGTTATGAGCAGTACTTC	CASSHSPQGYEQYF
TRBV7-2	.	TRBJ2-7	few	TGTGCCAGCAGCTCAACACTATCCCATCTCGAGCAGTACTTC	CASSSTLSHLEQYF
TRBV6-5	TRBD1	TRBJ2-5	.	TGTGCCAGCAGTTCGCCGACAGGGGGAATCGAGACCCAGTACTTC	CASSSPTGGIETQYF
TRBV9	TRBD2	TRBJ2-2	few	TGTGCCAGCAGCGTAGGAACCGGGACTAGCCGCACCGGGGAGCTGTTTTTT	CASSVGTGTSRTGELFF
TRBV5-1	.	TRBJ2-7	few	TGCGCCAGCAGCACCGGAGGGGCCGAGCAGTACTTC	CASSTGGAEQYF
TRBV20-1	.	TRBJ1-1	few	TGCAGTGCTAGAGTCGGCATGAACACTGAAGCTTTCTTT	CSARVGMNTEAFF
TRBV20-1	TRBD2	TRBJ2-5	few	TGCAGTGCTAGGGGGACTAGCGGCGAAGAGACCCAGTACTTC	CSARGTSGEETQYF
TRBV12-3/TRBV12-4	.	TRBJ2-3	.	TGTGCCAGCAACTTCGGCGGTGGGGCTACAGATACGCAGTATTTT	CASNFGGGATDTQYF
TRBV20-1	TRBD2	TRBJ2-1	.	TGCAGTGCTAGAGCCGGGGTAGCGGGAGTTAGGAATGAGCAGTTCTTC	CSARAGVAGVRNEQFF
TRBV6-4	TRBD2	TRBJ2-3	few	TGTGCCAGCAGTCCGGGACTATTCCCAGATACGCAGTATTTT	CASSPGLFPDTQYF
TRBV20-1	TRBD2	TRBJ2-5	few	TGCAGTGCACACACTAGCGGGGGAAACCAAGAGACCCAGTACTTC	CSAHTSGGNQETQYF
TRBV12-5	.	TRBJ2-7	.	TGTGCTAGTGGTTTGGTTTCCAGGGGGGCCAGGTACTTC	CASGLVSRGARYF
TRBV7-9	.	TRBJ1-2	once	TGTGCCAGCAGCTTAGGGGCAGGGCACTGTGGCTACACCTTC	CASSLGAGHCGYTF
TRBV5-1	.	TRBJ2-1	few	TGCGCCAGCAGCTCGTTAGCGAGTTCCTCCGATGAGCAGTTCTTC	CASSSLASSSDEQFF
TRBV7-2	.	TRBJ2-1	.	TGTGCCAGCACCATGGGGCTAGCGAAGAGCTCCTACAATGAGCAGTTCTTC	CASTMGLAKSSYNEQFF
TRBV12-3/TRBV12-4	.	TRBJ2-3	many	TGTGCCAGCAACCTAGGGGGGGACACAGATACGCAGTATTTT	CASNLGGDTDTQYF
TRBV4-2	TRBD2	TRBJ2-3	once	TGTGCCAGCAGAGCAGCGGGGGCAGAGTTCACAGATACGCAGTATTTT	CASRAAGAEFTDTQYF